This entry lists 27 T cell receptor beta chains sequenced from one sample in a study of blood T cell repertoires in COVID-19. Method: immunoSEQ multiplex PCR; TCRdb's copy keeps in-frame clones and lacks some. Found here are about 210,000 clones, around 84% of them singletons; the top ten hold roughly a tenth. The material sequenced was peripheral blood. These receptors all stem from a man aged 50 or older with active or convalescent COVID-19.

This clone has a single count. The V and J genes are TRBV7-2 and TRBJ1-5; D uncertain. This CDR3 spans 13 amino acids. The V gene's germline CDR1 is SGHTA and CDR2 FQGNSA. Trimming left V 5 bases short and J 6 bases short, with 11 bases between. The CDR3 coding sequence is TGTGCCAGCAGCCCCCACGTCGGTCAGCCCCAGCATTTT. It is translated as CASSPHVGQPQHF.

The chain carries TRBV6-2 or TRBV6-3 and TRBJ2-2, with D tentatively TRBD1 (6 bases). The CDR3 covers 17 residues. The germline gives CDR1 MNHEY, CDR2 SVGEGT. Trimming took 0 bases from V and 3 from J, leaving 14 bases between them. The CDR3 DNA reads TGTGCCAGCAGTTACTCGAGCAGGGGCCGGGACACCGGGGAGCTGTTTTTT. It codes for CASSYSSRGRDTGELFF.

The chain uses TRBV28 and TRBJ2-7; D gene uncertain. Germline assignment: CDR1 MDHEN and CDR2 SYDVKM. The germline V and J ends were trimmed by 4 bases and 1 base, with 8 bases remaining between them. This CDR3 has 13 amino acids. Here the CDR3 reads CASSSPESYEQYF. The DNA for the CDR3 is TGTGCCAGCAGTTCTCCAGAATCCTACGAGCAGTACTTC.

The CDR3 nucleotides are TGTGCCAGCAGTTACTCGAAAGGGTCCAGGGTCCTTCGGGATACGCAGTATTTT. As protein: CASSYSKGSRVLRDTQYF. The chain links TRBV6-2 or TRBV6-3 to TRBJ2-3, with D possibly being TRBD1 (5 bases). CDR3 length: 18 residues. Trimming cost V 0 bases and J 6 bases, with 22 bases left between them. From germline, CDR1 is MNHEY and CDR2 SVGEGT.

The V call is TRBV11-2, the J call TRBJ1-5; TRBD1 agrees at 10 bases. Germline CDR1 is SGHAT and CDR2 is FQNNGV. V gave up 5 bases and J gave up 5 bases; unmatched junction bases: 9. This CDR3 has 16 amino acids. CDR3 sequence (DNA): TGTGCCAGCAGCCGTAACGCCGGGACAGGGGATCAGCCCCAGCATTTT. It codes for CASSRNAGTGDQPQHF.

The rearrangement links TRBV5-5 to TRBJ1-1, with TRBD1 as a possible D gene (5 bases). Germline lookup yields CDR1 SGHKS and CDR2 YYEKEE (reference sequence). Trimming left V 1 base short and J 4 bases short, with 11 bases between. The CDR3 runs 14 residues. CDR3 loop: CASSLRQGGTEAFF. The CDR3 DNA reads TGTGCCAGCAGCTTGCGGCAGGGCGGCACTGAAGCTTTCTTT.

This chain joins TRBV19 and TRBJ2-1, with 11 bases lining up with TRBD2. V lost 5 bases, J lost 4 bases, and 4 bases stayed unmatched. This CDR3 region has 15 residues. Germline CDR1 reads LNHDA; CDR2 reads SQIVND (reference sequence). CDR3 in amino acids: CASSPRTSGYNEQFF. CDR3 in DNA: TGTGCCAGTAGTCCCAGGACTAGCGGGTACAATGAGCAGTTCTTC. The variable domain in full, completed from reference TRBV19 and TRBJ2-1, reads DGGITQSPKYLFRKEGQNVTLSCEQNLNHDAMYWYRQDPGQGLRLIYYSQIVNDFQKGDIAEGYSVSREKKESFPLTVTSAQKNPTAFYLCASSPRTSGYNEQFFGPGTRLTVL.

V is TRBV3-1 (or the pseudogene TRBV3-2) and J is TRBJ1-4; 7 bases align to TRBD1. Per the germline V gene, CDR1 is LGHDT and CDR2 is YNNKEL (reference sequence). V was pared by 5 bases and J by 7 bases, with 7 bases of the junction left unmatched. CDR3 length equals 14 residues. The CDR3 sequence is CASSSRQGIEKLFF. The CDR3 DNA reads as TGTGCCAGCAGCTCCCGACAGGGAATTGAAAAACTGTTTTTT.

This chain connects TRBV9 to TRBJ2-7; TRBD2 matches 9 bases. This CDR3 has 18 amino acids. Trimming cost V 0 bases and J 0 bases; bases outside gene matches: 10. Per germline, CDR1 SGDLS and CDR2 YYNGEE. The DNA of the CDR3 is TGTGCCAGCAGCGTAGGTTTAAGAGGTAGCGGGAGCTCCTACGAGCAGTACTTC. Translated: CASSVGLRGSGSSYEQYF.

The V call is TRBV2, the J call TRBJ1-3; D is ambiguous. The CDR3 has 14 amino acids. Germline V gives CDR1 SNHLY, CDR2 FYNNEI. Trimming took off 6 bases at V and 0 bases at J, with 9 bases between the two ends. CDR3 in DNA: TGTGCCAGCAGAAACGACAACTCTGGAAACACCATATATTTT. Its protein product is CASRNDNSGNTIYF.

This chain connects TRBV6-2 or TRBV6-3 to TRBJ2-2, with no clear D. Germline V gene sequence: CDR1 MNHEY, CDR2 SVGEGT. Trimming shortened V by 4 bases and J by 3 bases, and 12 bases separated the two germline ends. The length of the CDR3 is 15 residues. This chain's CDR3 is CASSSTGEDTGELFF. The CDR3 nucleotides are TGTGCCAGCAGTTCCACGGGTGAGGACACCGGGGAGCTGTTTTTT.

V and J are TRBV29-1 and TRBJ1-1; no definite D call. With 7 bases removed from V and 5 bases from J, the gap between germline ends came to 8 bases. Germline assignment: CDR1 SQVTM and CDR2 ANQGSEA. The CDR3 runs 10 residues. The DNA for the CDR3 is TGCAGCGCCCAAATTACTGAAGCTTTCTTT. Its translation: CSAQITEAFF.

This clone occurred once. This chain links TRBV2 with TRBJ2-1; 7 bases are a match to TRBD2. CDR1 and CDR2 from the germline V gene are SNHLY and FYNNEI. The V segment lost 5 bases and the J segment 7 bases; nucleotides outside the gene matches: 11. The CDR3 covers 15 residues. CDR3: CASSLGTIAANEQFF. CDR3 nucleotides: TGTGCCAGCAGTCTCGGGACTATTGCCGCTAATGAGCAGTTCTTC.

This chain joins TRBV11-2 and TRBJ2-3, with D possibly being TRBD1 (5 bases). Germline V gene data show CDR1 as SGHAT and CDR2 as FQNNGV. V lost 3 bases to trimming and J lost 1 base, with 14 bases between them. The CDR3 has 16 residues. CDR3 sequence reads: CASSFSSGFRTDTQYF. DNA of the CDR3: TGTGCCAGCAGCTTTTCCTCAGGGTTCCGCACAGATACGCAGTATTTT.

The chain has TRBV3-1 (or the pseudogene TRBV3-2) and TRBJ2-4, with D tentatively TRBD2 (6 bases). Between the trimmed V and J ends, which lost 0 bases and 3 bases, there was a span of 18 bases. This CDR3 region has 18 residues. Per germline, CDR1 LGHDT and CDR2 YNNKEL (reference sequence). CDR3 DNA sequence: TGTGCCAGCAGCCAAGATCACCGGGGACTCGTGAGCAAAAACATTCAGTACTTC. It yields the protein CASSQDHRGLVSKNIQYF.

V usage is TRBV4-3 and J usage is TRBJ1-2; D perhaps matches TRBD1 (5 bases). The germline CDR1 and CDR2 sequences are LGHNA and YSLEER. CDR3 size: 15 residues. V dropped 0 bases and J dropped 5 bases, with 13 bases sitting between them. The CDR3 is CASSQDSGGGYGYTF. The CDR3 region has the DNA TGCGCCAGCAGCCAAGATAGCGGGGGAGGTTATGGCTACACCTTC.

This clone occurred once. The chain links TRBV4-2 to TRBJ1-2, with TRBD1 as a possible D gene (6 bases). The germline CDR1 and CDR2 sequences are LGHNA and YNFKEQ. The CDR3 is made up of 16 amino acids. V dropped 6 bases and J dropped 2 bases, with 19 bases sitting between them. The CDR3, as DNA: TGTGCCAGCAGGACCAAGCGAGACAGGCTGAACTATGGCTACACCTTC. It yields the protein CASRTKRDRLNYGYTF.

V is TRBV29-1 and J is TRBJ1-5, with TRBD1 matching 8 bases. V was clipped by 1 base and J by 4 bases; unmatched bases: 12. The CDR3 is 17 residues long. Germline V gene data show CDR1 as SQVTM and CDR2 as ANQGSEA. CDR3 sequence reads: CSVEGDRGGGRNQPQHF. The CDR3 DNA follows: TGCAGCGTTGAAGGCGACAGGGGAGGAGGGCGGAATCAGCCCCAGCATTTT.

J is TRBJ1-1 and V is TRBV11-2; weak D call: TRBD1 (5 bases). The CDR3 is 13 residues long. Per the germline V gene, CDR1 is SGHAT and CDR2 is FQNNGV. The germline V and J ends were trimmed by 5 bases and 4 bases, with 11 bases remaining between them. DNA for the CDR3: TGTGCCAGCAGCCCAGGGCAGGGCACTGAAGCTTTCTTT. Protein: CASSPGQGTEAFF.

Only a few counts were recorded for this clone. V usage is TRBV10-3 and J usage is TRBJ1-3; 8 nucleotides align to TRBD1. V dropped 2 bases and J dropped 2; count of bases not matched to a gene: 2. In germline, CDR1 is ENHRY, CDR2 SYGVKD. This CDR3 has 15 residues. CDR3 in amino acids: CAISEKDRAGNTIYF. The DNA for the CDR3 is TGTGCCATCAGTGAGAAGGACAGGGCTGGAAACACCATATATTTT.

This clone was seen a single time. The DNA for the CDR3 is TGTGCCAGCAGTTACTCGGAGGGCTCCTATAATTCACCCCTCCACTTT. It is translated as CASSYSEGSYNSPLHF. The chain joins TRBV6-2 or TRBV6-3 to TRBJ1-6; no clear D. Trimming took off 0 bases at V and 0 bases at J, with 6 bases between the two ends. The CDR3 runs 16 residues. Germline values: CDR1 MNHEY, CDR2 SVGEGT.

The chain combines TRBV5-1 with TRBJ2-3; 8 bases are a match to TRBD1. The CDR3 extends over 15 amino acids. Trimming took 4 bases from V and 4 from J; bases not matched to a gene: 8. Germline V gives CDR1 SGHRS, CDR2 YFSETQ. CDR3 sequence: CASSTGGTGSDTQYF. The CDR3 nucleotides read TGCGCCAGCAGCACTGGGGGGACAGGTTCAGATACGCAGTATTTT.

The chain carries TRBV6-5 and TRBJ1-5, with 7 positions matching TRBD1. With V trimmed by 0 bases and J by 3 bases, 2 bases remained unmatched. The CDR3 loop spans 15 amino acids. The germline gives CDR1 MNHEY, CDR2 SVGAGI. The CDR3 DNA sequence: TGTGCCAGCAGTTACTCCGGGACAGTCAATCAGCCCCAGCATTTT. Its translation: CASSYSGTVNQPQHF.

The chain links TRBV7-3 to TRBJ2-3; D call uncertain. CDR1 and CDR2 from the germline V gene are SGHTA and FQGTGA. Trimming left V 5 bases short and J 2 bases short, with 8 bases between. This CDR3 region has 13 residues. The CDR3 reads CASSTSVTDTQYF. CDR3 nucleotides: TGTGCCAGCAGCACCTCAGTCACAGATACGCAGTATTTT.

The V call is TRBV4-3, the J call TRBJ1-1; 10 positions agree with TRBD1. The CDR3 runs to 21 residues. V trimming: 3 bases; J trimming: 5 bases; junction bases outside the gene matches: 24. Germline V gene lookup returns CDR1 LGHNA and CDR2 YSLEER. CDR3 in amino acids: CASSHIVRTGTGAGWGTEAFF. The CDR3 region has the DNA TGCGCCAGCAGCCACATTGTCCGTACCGGGACAGGGGCGGGTTGGGGGACTGAAGCTTTCTTT.

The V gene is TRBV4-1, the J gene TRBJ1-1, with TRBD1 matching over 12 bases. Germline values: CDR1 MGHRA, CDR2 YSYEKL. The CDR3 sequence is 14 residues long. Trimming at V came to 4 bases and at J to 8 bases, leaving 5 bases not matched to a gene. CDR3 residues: CASSRDRGLAEAFF. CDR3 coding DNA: TGCGCCAGCAGCCGGGACAGGGGGCTGGCAGAAGCTTTCTTT.

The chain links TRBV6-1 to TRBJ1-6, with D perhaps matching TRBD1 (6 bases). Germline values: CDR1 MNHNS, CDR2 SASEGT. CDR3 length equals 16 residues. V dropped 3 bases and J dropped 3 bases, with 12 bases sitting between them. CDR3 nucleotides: TGTGCCAGCAGTGAGGGAGGGGGGTACTATAATTCACCCCTCCACTTT. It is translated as CASSEGGGYYNSPLHF.